Below, 14 T cell receptor beta chains from the same sample are listed, as sequenced in a study of blood T cell repertoires in COVID-19. Profiling relied on immunoSEQ multiplex PCR, and the TCRdb table lists in-frame clones only, not all of them. The sample lists fewer than 35,000 clones; roughly 87% were seen once. The source material was peripheral blood. These receptors all come from a man aged 45-65 years with active or convalescent COVID-19.

The chain carries TRBV24-1 and TRBJ2-5, with D possibly being TRBD1 (6 bases). V shed 10 bases and J shed 3 bases, with 20 bases lying between them. This CDR3 is 15 amino acids long. The germline V gene has CDR1 KGHDR and CDR2 SFDVKD. The chain's CDR3 is CATQNRELGKETQYF. The CDR3 DNA is TGTGCCACGCAAAACAGGGAGCTGGGGAAAGAGACCCAGTACTTC.

This clone is medium-sized within its sample. V is TRBV28 and J is TRBJ2-6; D gene ambiguous. Germline-derived CDR1 and CDR2 are MDHEN and SYDVKM. V was pared by 3 bases and J by 0 bases, with 6 bases between. The length of the CDR3 is 15 residues. CDR3 sequence: CASSFVNSGANVLTF. In nucleotides, the CDR3 is TGTGCCAGCAGTTTTGTTAACTCTGGGGCCAACGTCCTGACTTTC.

The gene calls are TRBV7-9 and TRBJ2-3; 8 nucleotides line up with TRBD2. V shed 0 bases, J shed 9 bases, and the junction held 14 bases outside the gene matches. CDR1 SEHNR and CDR2 FQNEAQ come from the germline V gene (reference sequence). CDR3 length: 17 amino acids. For the CDR3, the DNA is TGTGCCAGCAGCTTAGCGGACGGGGGGGGCGAAACACCCACGCAGTATTTT. Encoded protein: CASSLADGGGETPTQYF.

The genes are TRBV7-2 and TRBJ2-1, with a tentative D call TRBD2 (6 bases). V gave up 1 base and J gave up 8 bases, with 9 bases separating them. The CDR3 loop spans 13 amino acids. The germline V gene has CDR1 SGHTA and CDR2 FQGNSA. The CDR3 DNA reads TGTGCCAGCAGCTTAGGGTCTAGCGATGAGCAGTTCTTC. Translation: CASSLGSSDEQFF.

This sequence joins TRBV4-1 and TRBJ1-2; possibly TRBD1 for D (5 bases). Trimming pared 0 bases from V and 4 bases from J, leaving 15 bases between. CDR1 is MGHRA and CDR2 is YSYEKL in the germline V gene. The CDR3 has 16 amino acids. The CDR3 nucleotides read TGCGCCAGCAGCCAAGATGGGCAGGGCAGCACCTATGGCTACACCTTC. Its translation is CASSQDGQGSTYGYTF.

This chain uses TRBV19 with TRBJ1-4; no firm D call. The germline gives CDR1 LNHDA, CDR2 SQIVND (reference sequence). CDR3 size: 11 residues. CDR3 coding DNA: TGTGTCACAATAACCCACGAAAAACTGTTTTTT. Its protein product is CVTITHEKLFF.

The chain's CDR3 is CATSDSVTGELFF. CDR3 nucleotides: TGTGCCACCAGTGATTCGGTAACCGGGGAGCTGTTTTTT. V usage is TRBV24-1 and J usage is TRBJ2-2; no reliable D call. This CDR3 spans 13 amino acids. CDR1 and CDR2 from the germline V gene are KGHDR and SFDVKD. Trimming cost V 2 bases and J 5 bases, with 5 bases left between them.

This clone was seen a single time. The chain has TRBV2 and TRBJ1-1, with 10 bases that match TRBD1. Losses at the gene ends were 2 bases for V and 5 bases for J; bases not matched to a gene: 5. The CDR3 has 15 residues. Germline CDR1 and CDR2: SNHLY and FYNNEI. CDR3 DNA sequence: TGTGCCAGCAGTGAATGGGACAGGGGAGGGACTGAAGCTTTCTTT. It codes for CASSEWDRGGTEAFF.

The rearrangement links TRBV27 to TRBJ2-7, with D possibly matching TRBD2 (6 bases). The V end lost 2 bases, the J end lost 0 bases, and 8 bases lay between the germline ends. Germline loops: CDR1 MNHEY, CDR2 SMNVEV (reference sequence). The CDR3 sequence is 14 residues long. As DNA, the CDR3 is TGTGCCAGCAGTTTAGGGGGGAGCTCCTACGAGCAGTACTTC. Amino acid sequence: CASSLGGSSYEQYF.

This clone was observed a single time. The V gene is TRBV11-2, the J gene TRBJ1-6, with 9 bases fitting TRBD1. Germline V lookup: CDR1 SGHAT, CDR2 FQNNGV. J was trimmed by 0 bases and V by 0 bases; bases with no gene match: 3. This CDR3 contains 18 residues. The CDR3 loop is CASSLDLTGGSYNSPLHF. As DNA, the CDR3 is TGTGCCAGCAGCTTAGATTTGACAGGGGGCTCCTATAATTCACCCCTCCACTTT.

V usage is TRBV15 and J usage is TRBJ2-3; 14 nucleotides line up with TRBD2. Germline V lookup: CDR1 LNHNV, CDR2 YYDKDF (reference sequence). This CDR3 comprises 19 residues. J gave up 0 bases and V 11 bases, and 16 bases lay outside the gene matches. The CDR3 coding sequence is TGTGCCTCTCACCCGGGACTAGCGGGAGAACCCTCTAGCACAGATACGCAGTATTTT. It translates to CASHPGLAGEPSSTDTQYF.

The gene calls are TRBV2 and TRBJ2-5; tentative D call: TRBD2 (5 bases). CDR3 length equals 13 residues. Germline CDR1 SNHLY, CDR2 FYNNEI. V lost 7 bases, J lost 1 base, and 10 bases lay in between. CDR3 sequence (DNA): TGTGCCAGCAAGGGAGACTTCCAAGAGACCCAGTACTTC. This encodes CASKGDFQETQYF.

This clone was counted a single time. The rearrangement joins TRBV10-3 to TRBJ2-6; 7 bases map to TRBD1. This CDR3 has 14 residues. The J segment lost 1 base and the V segment lost 10 bases, leaving 4 bases of the junction unmatched. Germline V CDR1 and CDR2: ENHRY, SYGVKD. The CDR3 nucleotides read TGTGCCACTACGGACAGGTCTGGGGCCAACGTCCTGACTTTC. Translation gives CATTDRSGANVLTF.

V usage is TRBV15 and J usage is TRBJ2-1, with TRBD1 matching 8 bases. V trimming: 3 bases; J trimming: 6 bases; junction bases outside the gene matches: 7. This CDR3 region has 15 residues. Germline CDR1 is LNHNV and CDR2 is YYDKDF (reference sequence). The CDR3: CATSSRTTGANEQFF. CDR3 bases: TGTGCCACCAGCAGTCGAACGACAGGGGCCAATGAGCAGTTCTTC.